The 6 T cell receptor beta chains below were found in one sample sequenced in a study of blood T cell repertoires in COVID-19. The protocol was immunoSEQ multiplex PCR, while the TCRdb copy is restricted to in-frame clones and leaves out a portion. The sample includes about 150,000 clones, about 89% seen only once; the top ten take around 0.55%. The source material was peripheral blood. These receptors were collected from a man in his fifties or sixties with acute or convalescent COVID-19.

This clone was seen only once. The CDR3 DNA reads as TGTGCCAGCAGCGCATACCCGGACAGAAATAGCAATCAGCCCCAGCATTTT. This sequence encodes CASSAYPDRNSNQPQHF. V gene TRBV7-8 combines with J gene TRBJ1-5; D perhaps matches TRBD1 (6 bases). The CDR3 is 17 amino acids. Deletions cut 5 bases from V and 0 bases from J, with 17 bases between. Germline CDR1 is SGHVS and CDR2 is FQNEAQ. Using reference TRBV7-8 and TRBJ1-5 for the parts outside the CDR3, the full variable domain is GAGVSQSPRYKVAKRGQDVALRCDPISGHVSLFWYQQALGQGPEFLTYFQNEAQLDKSGLPSDRFFAERPEGSVSTLKIQRTQQEDSAVYLCASSAYPDRNSNQPQHFGDGTRLSIL.

CDR3 sequence reads: CASRWGASGSYEQYF. CDR3 bases: TGTGCCAGCAGGTGGGGGGCTAGCGGCTCCTACGAGCAGTACTTC. This sequence joins TRBV27 and TRBJ2-7; D perhaps matches TRBD2 (7 bases). The CDR3 has 15 amino acids. The V end was cut by 6 bases, the J end by 0 bases, with 15 bases between. Germline V gene data show CDR1 as MNHEY and CDR2 as SMNVEV (reference sequence).

The gene calls are TRBV9 and TRBJ1-6; 11 bases agree with TRBD1. The CDR3 sequence is 16 residues long. From germline, CDR1 is SGDLS and CDR2 YYNGEE. V was clipped by 0 bases and J by 8 bases; unmatched bases: 4. CDR3 amino acids: CASSVGGQGAYSPLHF. As DNA, the CDR3 is TGTGCCAGCAGCGTAGGAGGACAGGGGGCTTATTCACCCCTCCACTTT.

The DNA for the CDR3 is TGTGCCAGCAGTTATGTAGGGGTTGGCAAAAACATTCAGTACTTC. Protein sequence: CASSYVGVGKNIQYF. The chain is built from TRBV6-2 or TRBV6-3 and TRBJ2-4, with a tentative D call TRBD1 (5 bases). The CDR3 length is 15 residues. Per germline, CDR1 MNHEY and CDR2 SVGEGT. Trimming removed 3 bases at V and 3 bases at J, with 12 bases between.

This clone was observed a handful of times. CDR3 loop: CATYTRDNSYEQYV. CDR3 nucleotide sequence: TGTGCCACCTACACCCGAGACAACTCCTACGAGCAGTACGTC. V and J are TRBV28 and TRBJ2-7; the D is unclear. Looked up from germline, CDR1 is MDHEN and CDR2 is SYDVKM. CDR3 length: 14 amino acids. The V end was cut by 10 bases, the J end by 0 bases, with 16 bases between.

The chain couples TRBV27 to TRBJ1-5; D is unresolved. The V end was cut by 0 bases, the J end by 1 base, with 7 bases between. CDR1 and CDR2 from the germline V gene are MNHEY and SMNVEV (reference sequence). This CDR3 is 15 amino acids long. The CDR3 loop reads CASSLSAGSNQPQHF. In DNA form, the CDR3 reads TGTGCCAGCAGTTTATCGGCAGGAAGCAATCAGCCCCAGCATTTT.